A selection of T cell receptor beta chains follows, all from one sample in a study of cytomegalovirus exposure and HLA in healthy donors. This table comes from immunoSEQ multiplex PCR, and its TCRdb copy is limited to in-frame clones, with some not included. The sample contains around 110,000 clones, approximately 79% of which appear only once. The sample consisted of PBMCs. These receptors all stem from a woman in her thirties or forties in good health and CMV-seropositive. CDR3s include the opening cysteine and the closing phenylalanine or tryptophan. D genes are given only for firm matches. Size tells how often a clone was seen (once, few, many) or the class of an expanded clone, and some rows leave it out.

clone_size: once; v_call: TRBV27; j_call: TRBJ1-2; d_call: TRBD1; cdr3_length: 15; cdr3_aa: CASSLYPGQRYGYTF; cdr3_nt: TGTGCCAGCAGTTTATATCCGGGACAGCGTTATGGCTACACCTTC
clone_size: NA; v_call: TRBV7-9; j_call: TRBJ2-5; d_call: TRBD2; cdr3_length: 17; cdr3_aa: CASSRGMRTSLGETQYF; cdr3_nt: TGTGCCAGCAGCAGGGGGATGCGGACTAGCCTTGGGGAGACCCAGTACTTC
clone_size: NA; v_call: TRBV10-3; j_call: TRBJ2-3; d_call: NA; cdr3_length: 13; cdr3_aa: CAIARELTDTQYF; cdr3_nt: TGTGCCATTGCCAGGGAACTCACAGATACGCAGTATTTT
clone_size: NA; v_call: TRBV7-2; j_call: TRBJ1-3; d_call: NA; cdr3_length: 14; cdr3_aa: CASSLIGDGNTIYF; cdr3_nt: TGTGCCAGCAGCTTAATAGGGGATGGAAACACCATATATTTT
clone_size: once; v_call: TRBV2; j_call: TRBJ1-1; d_call: TRBD1; cdr3_length: 14; cdr3_aa: CASSEGTGGTEAFF; cdr3_nt: TGTGCCAGCAGTGAAGGGACAGGGGGCACTGAAGCTTTCTTT
clone_size: few; v_call: TRBV19; j_call: TRBJ2-7; d_call: TRBD1; cdr3_length: 15; cdr3_aa: CASSISGTGAYEQYF; cdr3_nt: TGTGCCAGTAGTATATCTGGGACAGGGGCGTACGAGCAGTACTTC
clone_size: NA; v_call: TRBV7-9; j_call: TRBJ2-1; d_call: TRBD2; cdr3_length: 16; cdr3_aa: CASSLAVGGAYNEQFF; cdr3_nt: TGTGCCAGCAGCTTAGCTGTGGGGGGGGCCTACAATGAGCAGTTCTTC
clone_size: NA; v_call: TRBV6-5; j_call: TRBJ1-1; d_call: NA; cdr3_length: 13; cdr3_aa: CAIGKSTGTEAFF; cdr3_nt: TGTGCCATCGGGAAATCAACGGGGACTGAAGCTTTCTTT
clone_size: few; v_call: TRBV19; j_call: TRBJ1-2; d_call: NA; cdr3_length: 15; cdr3_aa: CASSIGGGALYGYTF; cdr3_nt: TGTGCCAGTAGTATAGGAGGTGGGGCGCTCTATGGCTACACCTTC
clone_size: NA; v_call: TRBV7-9; j_call: TRBJ1-4; d_call: TRBD1; cdr3_length: 15; cdr3_aa: CASSPDRGKNEKLFF; cdr3_nt: TGTGCCAGCAGCCCGGACAGGGGGAAGAATGAAAAACTGTTTTTT
clone_size: NA; v_call: TRBV2; j_call: TRBJ1-1; d_call: NA; cdr3_length: 15; cdr3_aa: CASSEGGVPITEAFF; cdr3_nt: TGTGCCAGCAGTGAAGGGGGCGTACCGATAACTGAAGCTTTCTTT
clone_size: NA; v_call: TRBV14; j_call: TRBJ2-3; d_call: NA; cdr3_length: 14; cdr3_aa: CASSQGTGRNTQYF; cdr3_nt: TGTGCCAGCAGCCAAGGAACGGGTAGGAATACGCAGTATTTT
clone_size: once; v_call: TRBV30; j_call: TRBJ1-1; d_call: NA; cdr3_length: 14; cdr3_aa: CAWRGEGWGAEAFF; cdr3_nt: TGTGCCTGGAGGGGGGAGGGGTGGGGCGCTGAAGCTTTCTTT
clone_size: NA; v_call: TRBV5-1; j_call: TRBJ2-1; d_call: TRBD2; cdr3_length: 16; cdr3_aa: CASSSTSVGSYNEQFF; cdr3_nt: TGCGCCAGCAGCTCGACTAGCGTAGGCTCCTACAATGAGCAGTTCTTC
clone_size: NA; v_call: TRBV28; j_call: TRBJ2-1; d_call: TRBD1; cdr3_length: 13; cdr3_aa: CASMDRGLGEQFF; cdr3_nt: TGTGCCAGCATGGACAGGGGGCTTGGTGAGCAGTTCTTC
clone_size: NA; v_call: TRBV6-5; j_call: TRBJ2-2; d_call: TRBD1; cdr3_length: 15; cdr3_aa: CASSYGTGRTGELFF; cdr3_nt: TGTGCCAGCAGTTACGGGACAGGGAGAACCGGGGAGCTGTTTTTT
clone_size: NA; v_call: TRBV4-3; j_call: TRBJ1-1; d_call: NA; cdr3_length: 14; cdr3_aa: CASSQEWGRTEAFF; cdr3_nt: TGCGCCAGCAGCCAAGAATGGGGGCGGACTGAAGCTTTCTTT
clone_size: NA; v_call: TRBV5-5; j_call: TRBJ2-7; d_call: NA; cdr3_length: 15; cdr3_aa: CASILGAGAYYEQYF; cdr3_nt: TGTGCCAGCATCTTGGGAGCGGGTGCATACTACGAGCAGTACTTC
clone_size: NA; v_call: TRBV5-1; j_call: TRBJ2-3; d_call: TRBD1; cdr3_length: 14; cdr3_aa: CASSSQGAPDTQYF; cdr3_nt: TGCGCCAGCAGCTCACAGGGGGCGCCAGATACGCAGTATTTT
clone_size: NA; v_call: TRBV6-1; j_call: TRBJ1-2; d_call: NA; cdr3_length: 15; cdr3_aa: CASTLGQFNSYGYTF; cdr3_nt: TGTGCCAGCACCCTTGGACAGTTCAACTCTTATGGCTACACCTTC
clone_size: NA; v_call: TRBV6-4; j_call: TRBJ2-2; d_call: NA; cdr3_length: 15; cdr3_aa: CASRPDSGPTGELFF; cdr3_nt: TGTGCCAGCAGGCCGGACAGTGGACCTACCGGGGAGCTGTTTTTT
clone_size: NA; v_call: TRBV7-9; j_call: TRBJ2-3; d_call: TRBD2; cdr3_length: 16; cdr3_aa: CASGGDQAGGPDTQYF; cdr3_nt: TGTGCTTCGGGGGGAGACCAAGCGGGGGGCCCAGATACGCAGTATTTT
clone_size: few; v_call: TRBV4-1; j_call: TRBJ2-6; d_call: NA; cdr3_length: 17; cdr3_aa: CASSQNSDSSGANVLTF; cdr3_nt: TGCGCCAGCAGCCAAAATTCCGACAGCTCTGGGGCCAACGTCCTGACTTTC
clone_size: once; v_call: TRBV6-7; j_call: TRBJ2-1; d_call: NA; cdr3_length: 15; cdr3_aa: CASSPGGAAPNEQFF; cdr3_nt: TGTGCCAGCAGTCCTGGGGGGGCAGCCCCCAATGAGCAGTTCTTC
clone_size: NA; v_call: TRBV30; j_call: TRBJ2-2; d_call: NA; cdr3_length: 11; cdr3_aa: CAWSFGGELFF; cdr3_nt: TGTGCCTGGAGTTTCGGCGGGGAGCTGTTTTTT
clone_size: NA; v_call: TRBV2; j_call: TRBJ1-4; d_call: NA; cdr3_length: 15; cdr3_aa: CASSSVRAPGEKLFF; cdr3_nt: TGTGCCAGCAGTTCAGTGAGGGCCCCGGGTGAAAAACTGTTTTTT
clone_size: NA; v_call: TRBV9; j_call: TRBJ2-1; d_call: TRBD2; cdr3_length: 14; cdr3_aa: CASSVAGGAGEQFF; cdr3_nt: TGTGCCAGCAGCGTAGCGGGGGGGGCTGGTGAGCAGTTCTTC
clone_size: NA; v_call: TRBV18; j_call: TRBJ2-5; d_call: TRBD1; cdr3_length: 14; cdr3_aa: CASSPRTGEETQYF; cdr3_nt: TGTGCCAGCTCACCACGGACAGGAGAAGAGACCCAGTACTTC
clone_size: few; v_call: TRBV5-6; j_call: TRBJ1-3; d_call: TRBD1; cdr3_length: 17; cdr3_aa: CASSFTRQGISGNTIYF; cdr3_nt: TGTGCCAGCAGCTTCACCCGACAGGGTATCTCTGGAAACACCATATATTTT
clone_size: NA; v_call: TRBV30; j_call: TRBJ1-4; d_call: NA; cdr3_length: 14; cdr3_aa: CAWSPDGRGGKLFF; cdr3_nt: TGTGCCTGGAGTCCAGACGGCCGGGGAGGAAAACTGTTTTTT
clone_size: NA; v_call: TRBV4-3; j_call: TRBJ2-7; d_call: TRBD1; cdr3_length: 16; cdr3_aa: CASSQDQRQGIYEQYF; cdr3_nt: TGCGCCAGCAGCCAAGATCAACGACAGGGGATTTACGAGCAGTACTTC
clone_size: once; v_call: TRBV10-2; j_call: TRBJ2-7; d_call: NA; cdr3_length: 13; cdr3_aa: CASSEVLSYEQYF; cdr3_nt: TGCGCCAGCAGTGAGGTTCTCTCCTACGAGCAGTACTTC
clone_size: NA; v_call: TRBV15; j_call: TRBJ1-6; d_call: NA; cdr3_length: 13; cdr3_aa: CATSRHRDSPLHF; cdr3_nt: TGTGCCACCAGCAGACACAGGGATTCACCCCTCCACTTT
clone_size: few; v_call: TRBV5-1; j_call: TRBJ1-2; d_call: TRBD1; cdr3_length: 13; cdr3_aa: CASSETGGRGYTF; cdr3_nt: TGCGCCAGCAGCGAGACAGGGGGCAGGGGCTACACCTTC
clone_size: NA; v_call: TRBV6-5; j_call: TRBJ2-3; d_call: TRBD2; cdr3_length: 14; cdr3_aa: CASRPGGALDTQYF; cdr3_nt: TGTGCCAGCAGGCCCGGGGGGGCCTTAGATACGCAGTATTTT
clone_size: few; v_call: TRBV5-1; j_call: TRBJ2-1; d_call: NA; cdr3_length: 14; cdr3_aa: CASSLERGRNEQFF; cdr3_nt: TGCGCCAGCAGCTTGGAGAGAGGGCGGAATGAGCAGTTCTTC
clone_size: NA; v_call: TRBV19; j_call: TRBJ2-7; d_call: TRBD1; cdr3_length: 16; cdr3_aa: CASSMSGTGGSYEQYF; cdr3_nt: TGTGCCAGTAGTATGAGCGGGACAGGGGGCTCCTACGAGCAGTACTTC
clone_size: NA; v_call: TRBV5-1; j_call: TRBJ2-5; d_call: TRBD1; cdr3_length: 13; cdr3_aa: CASRTGVQETQYF; cdr3_nt: TGCGCCAGCAGGACAGGGGTACAAGAGACCCAGTACTTC
clone_size: NA; v_call: TRBV5-1; j_call: TRBJ2-5; d_call: TRBD2; cdr3_length: 15; cdr3_aa: CASSLEAGGQETQYF; cdr3_nt: TGCGCCAGCAGCTTGGAAGCGGGGGGTCAAGAGACCCAGTACTTC
clone_size: NA; v_call: TRBV27; j_call: TRBJ1-2; d_call: NA; cdr3_length: 12; cdr3_aa: CASSPQGYGYTF; cdr3_nt: TGTGCCAGCAGTCCTCAGGGATATGGCTACACCTTC
clone_size: NA; v_call: TRBV5-1; j_call: TRBJ2-7; d_call: NA; cdr3_length: 12; cdr3_aa: CASSLQGYEQYF; cdr3_nt: TGCGCCAGCAGCTTACAGGGCTACGAGCAGTACTTC